This T cell receptor beta chain was captured in a study of OX40 agonist ivuxolimab in advanced cancers. Unmatched junction bases numbered 9, after V lost 5 bases and J lost 4 bases. Germline-derived CDR1 and CDR2 are SGHTA and FQGNSA. The CDR3 is 15 residues long. Some clones are missing from TCRdb's copy, which holds only in-frame ones; the method was immunoSEQ multiplex PCR. The top ten clones hold just under 0.25% of a sample with under 85,000 clones, about nine tenths of them seen once. The source of this sequence is an adult with an advanced solid tumor such as melanoma, head and neck, liver or kidney cancer. This chain connects TRBV7-2 to TRBJ1-2; 8 bases agree with TRBD1. Sequenced material: CD4+ or CD8+ T cells sorted from blood, taken in a trial of the OX40 agonist ivuxolimab. In nucleotides, the CDR3 is TGTGCCAGCAGCCCCAACCTACAGGGGGGCTATGGCTACACCTTC. Translation gives CASSPNLQGGYGYTF.